A single T cell receptor beta chain is shown here with its context. These data originate in a study of blood T cell repertoires in COVID-19. Looking at the study overall: There were acute and convalescent COVID-19 samples, and they came from the United States, Italy and Spain. PBMCs, B-cell-depleted T cells, or T cells were the source of the cDNA or gDNA that made up the material.

In the authors' methods: Reference gene primers were amplified, and this amplification served to estimate nucleated cell counts. Some clones are missing from TCRdb's copy, which holds only in-frame ones; the method was immunoSEQ multiplex PCR. V and J calls and clone size are those listed in that table; D and trimming were worked out from the DNA. The table has 370,000 or so clones, roughly 86% seen once; the top ten hold approximately 1%. This CDR3 is built from 16 residues. CDR1 and CDR2 from the germline V gene are KGHSH and LQKENI. J lost 5 bases, V lost 6 bases, and 12 bases had no gene match. J is TRBJ2-3 and V is TRBV18, with TRBD2 matching over 9 bases. The sequenced sample was peripheral blood. The receptor's source is a human donor with acute or convalescent COVID-19. The donor label of this sample is uncertain. CDR3 sequence: CASSHILSGGKDTQYF. The CDR3 nucleotides read TGTGCCAGCTCCCATATCCTGAGCGGGGGGAAAGATACGCAGTATTTT.